Below, 15 T cell receptor beta chains from the same sample are listed, as sequenced in a study of a mutant IDH1 vaccine in newly diagnosed glioma. Data came from immunoSEQ multiplex PCR; TCRdb stores just in-frame clones and leaves some out. The sample includes about 120,000 clones, about nine tenths of them seen just once. Their antigens remain unidentified. Time point: week 11, during vaccination. Doses comprised 300 ug of mutant IDH1 20-mer peptide each, plus topical imiquimod. Source: PBMCs, taken from a glioma patient whose treatment included an IDH1 peptide vaccine. The receptors derive from a woman in her 50s with glioma.

The genes are TRBV4-1 and TRBJ2-3; maybe TRBD2 (6 bases). This CDR3 is 15 amino acids long. Germline V lookup: CDR1 MGHRA, CDR2 YSYEKL. Trimming took 4 bases from V and 4 from J, leaving 15 bases between them. CDR3 protein: CASSRAGDSADTQYF. The CDR3 bases are TGCGCCAGCAGCCGAGCGGGCGATTCGGCAGATACGCAGTATTTT.

The chain joins TRBV18 to TRBJ1-5; D may be TRBD1 (6 bases). This CDR3 contains 16 residues. Trimming took 4 bases from V and 4 from J, leaving 17 bases between them. From germline, CDR1 is KGHSH and CDR2 LQKENI. Here the CDR3 reads CASSLLTGGANQPQHF. CDR3 bases: TGTGCCAGCTCACTACTGACAGGCGGGGCAAATCAGCCCCAGCATTTT.

The gene calls are TRBV30 and TRBJ2-7; 8 bases map to TRBD2. Germline V CDR1 and CDR2: GTSNPN, SVGIG (reference sequence). There are 12 residues in the CDR3. J lost 4 bases, V lost 7 bases, and 6 bases had no gene match. DNA of the CDR3: TGTGCCTCGGGGGGGAGTGGTTACGAGCAGTACTTC. Its protein product is CASGGSGYEQYF.

This chain connects TRBV6-5 to TRBJ1-6; 10 positions match TRBD1. Unmatched junction bases numbered 9, after V lost 6 bases and J lost 10 bases. CDR1 and CDR2 (germline): MNHEY, SVGAGI. The CDR3 contains 15 residues. The CDR3 coding sequence is TGTGCCAGCAGCAACGCGGGACAGGGGAAATCACCCCTCCACTTT. Encoded protein: CASSNAGQGKSPLHF.

This clone was detected a few times. The chain recombines TRBV6-1 with TRBJ2-7; 11 bases align to TRBD2. Per the germline V gene, CDR1 is MNHNS and CDR2 is SASEGT. CDR3 length: 15 amino acids. With V trimmed by 4 bases and J by 4 bases, 6 bases remained unmatched. DNA for the CDR3: TGTGCCAGCAGTGGGCTAGCGGGAGGTGGATACGAGCAGTACTTC. Its translation is CASSGLAGGGYEQYF.

About this clone itself: This sample includes further DNA sequences coding for the same CDR3. V gene TRBV5-1 combines with J gene TRBJ2-7; the D is unclear. The CDR3 totals 12 residues. Germline loops: CDR1 SGHRS, CDR2 YFSETQ. Trimming removed 0 bases at V and 2 bases at J, with 3 bases between. The CDR3 DNA follows: TGCGCCAGCAGCTTGGTGGCCTACGAGCAGTACTTC. It is translated as CASSLVAYEQYF.

V usage is TRBV30 and J usage is TRBJ2-1; TRBD1 might be the D (7 bases). This CDR3 has 13 amino acids. V was clipped by 5 bases and J by 6 bases, with 14 bases between them. CDR1 is GTSNPN, CDR2 SVGIG, per germline (reference sequence). The CDR3 is CAWDRARGNEQFF. For the CDR3, the DNA is TGTGCCTGGGACAGGGCGCGGGGCAATGAGCAGTTCTTC.

The genes are TRBV7-9 and TRBJ2-5; a possible D gene is TRBD2 (7 bases). CDR3 length equals 14 residues. Looked up from germline, CDR1 is SEHNR and CDR2 is FQNEAQ (reference sequence). The ends were cut back, 6 bases at V and 3 bases at J, with 14 bases in the middle. In nucleotides, the CDR3 is TGTGCCAGCAGTTCGGGGGGCGGGAAAGAGACCCAGTACTTC. As protein: CASSSGGGKETQYF. The variable domain in full, completed from reference TRBV7-9 and TRBJ2-5, reads DTGVSQNPRHKITKRGQNVTFRCDPISEHNRLYWYRQTLGQGPEFLTYFQNEAQLEKSRLLSDRFSAERPKGSFSTLEIQRTEQGDSAMYLCASSSGGGKETQYFGPGTRLLVL.

The genes are TRBV9 and TRBJ1-2, with a tentative D call TRBD1 (6 bases). This CDR3 comprises 14 residues. Germline CDR1 is SGDLS and CDR2 is YYNGEE. Between the trimmed V and J ends, which lost 3 bases and 4 bases, there was a span of 13 bases. As DNA, the CDR3 is TGTGCCAGCAGCGCCCAAGGGGGGGTCTATGGCTACACCTTC. Its translation: CASSAQGGVYGYTF. Supplemented by reference TRBV9 and TRBJ1-2, the full variable domain reads DSGVTQTPKHLITATGQRVTLRCSPRSGDLSVYWYQQSLDQGLQFLIQYYNGEERAKGNILERFSAQQFPDLHSELNLSSLELGDSALYFCASSAQGGVYGYTFGSGTRLTVV.

The V gene is TRBV9, the J gene TRBJ2-5; TRBD1 agrees at 12 bases. The V and J ends lost 0 bases and 5 bases, in that order; junction bases with no gene match: 5. The V gene's germline CDR1 is SGDLS and CDR2 YYNGEE. CDR3 length equals 16 residues. This CDR3 reads CASSVAGTGGEETQYF. The CDR3 coding sequence is TGTGCCAGCAGCGTAGCTGGGACAGGGGGCGAGGAGACCCAGTACTTC.

The chain joins TRBV27 to TRBJ1-1; D is perhaps TRBD1 (5 bases). The CDR3 loop spans 13 amino acids. Trimming pared 11 bases from V and 5 bases from J, leaving 18 bases between. Germline V gives CDR1 MNHEY, CDR2 SMNVEV (reference sequence). Here the CDR3 DNA reads TGTGCCGTTGCTCCGGGGGGTCGAACTGAAGCTTTCTTT. This codes for CAVAPGGRTEAFF.

As to this clone: The junction departs from the called germline gene at one end, perhaps through a read error. CDR3 in amino acids: CASSLGSGAVQETQYF. The CDR3 bases are TGTGCTAGCAGCTTAGGCTCCGGGGCAGTTCAAGAGACCCAGTACTTC. The chain links TRBV7-7 to TRBJ2-5; either TRBD1 or TRBD2 may fit D (5 bases each). The CDR3 covers 16 residues. Germline V CDR1 and CDR2: SSHAT, FNYEAQ (reference sequence).

CDR3 in amino acids: CASSPTGVWNTIYF. CDR3 sequence (DNA): TGTGCCAGCAGCCCGACAGGGGTATGGAACACCATATATTTT. The chain recombines TRBV7-2 with TRBJ1-3; 8 positions match TRBD1. The J segment lost 7 bases and the V segment lost 5 bases, leaving 7 bases of the junction unmatched. The CDR3 sequence is 14 residues long. Germline V CDR1 and CDR2: SGHTA, FQGNSA.

The chain has TRBV6-1 and TRBJ1-5, with D maybe TRBD1 (5 bases). Germline values: CDR1 MNHNS, CDR2 SASEGT. The CDR3 covers 17 residues. V lost 0 bases and J 2 bases, leaving 14 bases between the germline ends. CDR3 region: CASSEALRGAGNQPQHF. In DNA form, the CDR3 reads TGTGCCAGCAGTGAAGCGCTTCGGGGCGCGGGCAATCAGCCCCAGCATTTT.

The chain joins TRBV23-1 to TRBJ1-5; 8 positions match TRBD1. TRBV23-1 is filed as an ORF, its function uncertain. The ends lost 0 bases at V and 2 bases at J; junction bases unmatched: 6. This CDR3 has 17 residues. The CDR3 region is CASSQSRAGGGNQPQHF. Written as DNA, the CDR3 is TGCGCCAGCAGTCAATCAAGGGCAGGGGGCGGCAATCAGCCCCAGCATTTT.